This TCR beta chain was found in a study of beta chain features in type 1 diabetes. Germline V lookup: CDR1 MRHNA, CDR2 SNTAGT. The CDR3 consists of 16 residues. V lost 10 bases, J lost 0 bases, and 11 bases stayed unmatched. What was sequenced were expressed TCRB transcripts, since all of the isolated RNA had been reverse transcribed. Mean read depth for naive, central memory and regulatory T cell samples was approximately 3.57 million reads. Profiling relied on immunoSEQ multiplex PCR, and the TCRdb table lists in-frame clones only, not all of them. This repertoire shows about 270,000 clones, 14% found once; its top ten account for more than 0.02%. Findings of the study overall: Type 1 diabetes patients showed a moderate but significant shortening of TCRB CDR3s in all four CD4+ subsets. TCRB repertoires of naive, central memory and Treg cells appeared more similar among patients than among healthy donors.

This clone was seen just once. The antigen is undetermined. Every donor had blood drawn once into heparin, approximately 110 mL on average. Specimen: naive CD4+ T cells from blood. V usage is TRBV6-4 and J usage is TRBJ1-5, with 8 bases aligning to TRBD1. The clonotype originates from a woman aged 40 to 49 in good health. CDR3 coding DNA: TGTGCCATGCCAGGGGGCAGGAGATATAGCAATCAGCCCCAGCATTTT. Amino acid sequence: CAMPGGRRYSNQPQHF.